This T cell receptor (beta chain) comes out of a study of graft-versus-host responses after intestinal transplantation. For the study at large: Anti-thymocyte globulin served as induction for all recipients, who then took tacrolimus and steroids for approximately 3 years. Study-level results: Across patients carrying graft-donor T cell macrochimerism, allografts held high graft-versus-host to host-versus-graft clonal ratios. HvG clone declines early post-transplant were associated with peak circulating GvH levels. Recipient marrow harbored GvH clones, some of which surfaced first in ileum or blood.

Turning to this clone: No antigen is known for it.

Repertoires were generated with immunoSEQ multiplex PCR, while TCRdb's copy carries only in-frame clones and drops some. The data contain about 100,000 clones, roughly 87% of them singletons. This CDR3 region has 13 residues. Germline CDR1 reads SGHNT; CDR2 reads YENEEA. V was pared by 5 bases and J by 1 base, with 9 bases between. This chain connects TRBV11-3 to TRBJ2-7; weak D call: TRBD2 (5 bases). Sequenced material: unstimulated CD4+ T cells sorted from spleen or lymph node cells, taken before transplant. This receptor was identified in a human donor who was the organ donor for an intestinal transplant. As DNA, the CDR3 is TGTGCCAGCAGCCCCGGGGAGTCCTACGAGCAGTACTTC. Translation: CASSPGESYEQYF.